This record looks at one T cell receptor (beta chain) sequence and its context. The target antigen is unknown. Template switching supplied a universal primer site; unique molecular identifiers were carried on the cDNA. TCRdb used MiXCR to reprocess the 5' RACE reads, holding one entry per CDR3 protein. Found here are a few hundred thousand distinct CDR3 sequences, about 13% of them singletons; the top ten hold about 0.97%. This entry comes from a study of identical twins. Whole-study results and caveats: Out-of-frame alpha sequences common to twins were enriched for low generation probability. For cord blood, abundant beta clonotypes had fewer insertions, unlike memory repertoires, which showed none.

Each donor was a healthy Caucasian. The V and J ends lost 0 bases and 8 bases respectively, with 10 bases between them. Germline values: CDR1 LNHNV, CDR2 YYDKDF (reference sequence). The CDR3 is made up of 14 amino acids. The same sample was also studied in work on yellow fever vaccine responses in identical twins.

This TCR was recovered from a woman in her late teens or twenties in good health. The material sequenced was CD4+ T cells sorted from blood. This sequence joins TRBV15 and TRBJ2-2; D is perhaps TRBD1 (5 bases). The CDR3 sequence is CATSRDSGFGELFF. In DNA, the CDR3 is TGTGCCACCAGCAGAGATTCAGGGTTTGGGGAGCTGTTTTTT.